This T cell receptor beta chain is drawn from a study of blood T cells in healthy people across ages. Study-wide background: Capture by template switching was about one barcoded beta molecule per two T cells.

Overall study findings and caveats: With age, beta diversity per million T cells declined roughly linearly, significantly by 30 to 40.

The study isolated at least 6.5 million PBMCs from each sample. For the second PCR, which ran for about 6 to 11 cycles, a sample-barcoded 5' primer and a J-beta primer mix were used. From the 5' RACE reads, TCRdb called clonotypes with MiXCR, one entry per CDR3 protein. The sample records over 1,500,000 distinct CDR3 sequences, 49% being singletons. Trimming removed 4 bases at V and 11 bases at J, with 9 bases between. CDR3 size: 11 residues. A remark on this clonotype: The antigen remains unidentified.

V gene TRBV12-3 or TRBV12-4 combines with J gene TRBJ2-1; unclear D gene. The sequence was collected from a woman between 35 and 50 years old in good health. Sequences were obtained from blood. CDR3 region: CASSWVEKQFF. In DNA, the CDR3 is TGTGCCAGCAGTTGGGTAGAGAAGCAGTTCTTC.